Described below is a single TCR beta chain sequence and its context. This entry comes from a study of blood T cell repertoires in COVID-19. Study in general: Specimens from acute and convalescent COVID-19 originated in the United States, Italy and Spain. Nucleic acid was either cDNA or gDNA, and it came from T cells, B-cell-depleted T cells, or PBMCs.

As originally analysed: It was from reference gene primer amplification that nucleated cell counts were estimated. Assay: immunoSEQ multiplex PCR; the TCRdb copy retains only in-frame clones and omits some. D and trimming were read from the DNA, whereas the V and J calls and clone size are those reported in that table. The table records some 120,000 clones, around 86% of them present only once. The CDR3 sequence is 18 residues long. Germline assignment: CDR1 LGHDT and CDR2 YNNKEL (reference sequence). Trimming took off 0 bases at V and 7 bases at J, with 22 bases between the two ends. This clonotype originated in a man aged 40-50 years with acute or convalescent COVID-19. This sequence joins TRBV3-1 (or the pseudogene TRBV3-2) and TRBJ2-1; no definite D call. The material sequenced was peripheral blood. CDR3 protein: CASSQDPPLADFGNEQFF. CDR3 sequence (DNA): TGTGCCAGCAGCCAAGATCCCCCCTTGGCGGATTTTGGTAATGAGCAGTTCTTC.